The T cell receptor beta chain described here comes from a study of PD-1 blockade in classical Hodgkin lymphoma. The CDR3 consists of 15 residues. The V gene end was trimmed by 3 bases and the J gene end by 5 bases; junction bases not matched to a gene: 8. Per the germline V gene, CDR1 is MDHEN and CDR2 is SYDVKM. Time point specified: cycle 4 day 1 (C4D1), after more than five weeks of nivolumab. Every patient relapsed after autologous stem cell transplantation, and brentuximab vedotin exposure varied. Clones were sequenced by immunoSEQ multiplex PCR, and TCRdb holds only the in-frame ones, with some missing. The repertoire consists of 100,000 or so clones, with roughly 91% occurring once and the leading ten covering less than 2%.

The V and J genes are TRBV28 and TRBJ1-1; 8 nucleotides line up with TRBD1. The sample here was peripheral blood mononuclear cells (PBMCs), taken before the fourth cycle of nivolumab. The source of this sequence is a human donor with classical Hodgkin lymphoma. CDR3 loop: CASSFPGGGRTEAFF. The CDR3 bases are TGTGCCAGCAGTTTCCCAGGGGGCGGTAGGACTGAAGCTTTCTTT.